A selection of T cell receptor beta chains follows, all from one sample in a study of human versus mouse CDR3 diversity and MHC coevolution. The repertoire was sequenced with immunoSEQ multiplex PCR; TCRdb's copy has only in-frame clones and lacks some. The sample consists of 80,000 or so clones, 80% to 95% of them appearing once. Sequences were obtained from naive CD4+ T cells from blood. These receptors originate from a person aged 30 to 70 in good health. Both conserved end residues are part of each CDR3. D genes are given only for firm matches. For some rows the clone size is stated as once, few or many, or as a class when expanded; others skip it.

D,J,V,size,CDR3,DNA
NA,TRBJ2-7,TRBV19,NA,CASRGGAGYEQYF,TGTGCCAGTAGAGGGGGGGCAGGGTACGAGCAGTACTTC
NA,TRBJ2-7,TRBV11-3,NA,CASSSRYSYEQYF,TGTGCCAGCAGCTCTAGATACTCCTACGAGCAGTACTTC
NA,TRBJ2-1,TRBV29-1,NA,CSVDITRIYNEQFF,TGCAGCGTTGATATCACCAGGATCTACAATGAGCAGTTCTTC
TRBD2,TRBJ2-7,TRBV5-6,NA,CASSRSGLAGWGEQYF,TGTGCCAGCAGCAGGTCCGGACTAGCGGGATGGGGCGAGCAGTACTTC
TRBD1,TRBJ2-3,TRBV12-5,NA,CASGSGQGPDTQYF,TGTGCTAGTGGTTCCGGACAGGGACCAGATACGCAGTATTTT
NA,TRBJ2-1,TRBV15,once,CATSREAHNHLQFF,TGTGCCACCAGCAGAGAAGCTCATAATCATCTGCAGTTCTTC
TRBD1,TRBJ2-7,TRBV14,NA,CASSQEATGFGEQYF,TGTGCCAGCAGCCAAGAGGCGACAGGGTTTGGGGAGCAGTACTTC
NA,TRBJ1-5,TRBV11-2,NA,CASSWRGWVRGNQPQHF,TGTGCCAGCAGCTGGAGGGGTTGGGTACGGGGAAATCAGCCCCAGCATTTT
NA,TRBJ1-2,TRBV4-2,NA,CASSRLTELNYGYTF,TGTGCCAGCAGCCGCTTGACAGAGCTTAACTATGGCTACACCTTC
TRBD1,TRBJ1-2,TRBV7-3,NA,CASSTGQNYGYTF,TGTGCCAGCTCAACGGGACAGAACTATGGCTACACCTTC
TRBD1,TRBJ1-2,TRBV10-3,NA,CAISWTGTENYGYTF,TGTGCCATCAGTTGGACCGGGACAGAGAACTATGGCTACACCTTC
NA,TRBJ2-7,TRBV19,NA,CASSPGVGEQYF,TGTGCCAGTAGTCCCGGGGTTGGCGAGCAGTACTTC
NA,TRBJ2-4,TRBV5-1,NA,CASSEGNRANIQYF,TGCGCCAGCAGCGAAGGGAACAGGGCGAACATTCAGTACTTC
TRBD1,TRBJ2-7,TRBV5-1,NA,CASSQTGTDYEQYF,TGCGCCAGCAGCCAAACCGGGACAGACTACGAGCAGTACTTC
TRBD1,TRBJ1-2,TRBV9,NA,CASSPPQGAVTGYTF,TGTGCCAGCAGCCCTCCCCAGGGGGCGGTTACCGGCTACACCTTC
NA,TRBJ2-6,TRBV7-3,NA,CASSPQSSGANVLTF,TGTGCCAGCAGCCCACAGAGCTCTGGGGCCAACGTCCTGACTTTC
NA,TRBJ2-7,TRBV7-3,NA,CASSLTGHRPYEQYF,TGTGCCAGCAGCTTAACGGGACACCGTCCCTACGAGCAGTACTTC
NA,TRBJ1-2,TRBV27,NA,CASRREALSNGYGYTF,TGTGCCAGCCGCAGGGAGGCTCTATCGAATGGGTATGGCTACACCTTC
NA,TRBJ2-7,TRBV7-2,once,CASSPTRKVYEQYF,TGTGCCAGCAGCCCGACACGAAAGGTCTACGAGCAGTACTTC
NA,TRBJ1-2,TRBV18,NA,CASSPPATRVGDGYTF,TGTGCCAGCTCACCACCGGCTACGAGGGTAGGAGATGGCTACACCTTC
NA,TRBJ2-5,TRBV7-2,NA,CASSLSLETQYF,TGTGCCAGCAGCTTATCACTCGAGACCCAGTACTTC
NA,TRBJ1-4,TRBV5-4,NA,CASSLGGQGINEKLFF,TGTGCCAGCAGCTTGGGGGGTCAGGGAATCAATGAAAAACTGTTTTTT
TRBD2,TRBJ2-5,TRBV7-9,NA,CASTPGAGGSETQYF,TGTGCCAGCACCCCGGGAGCGGGGGGTTCGGAGACCCAGTACTTC
NA,TRBJ1-5,TRBV4-1,NA,CASSQVTPVGQGVAQHF,TGCGCCAGCAGCCAAGTAACTCCGGTCGGACAAGGGGTGGCCCAGCATTTT
NA,TRBJ1-5,TRBV7-9,NA,CASSGSSGTILSNQPQHF,TGTGCCAGCAGCGGATCTTCCGGGACAATACTTAGCAATCAGCCCCAGCATTTT
NA,TRBJ1-1,TRBV7-2,NA,CASSTQENTEAFF,TGTGCCAGCAGCACACAGGAAAACACTGAAGCTTTCTTT
NA,TRBJ1-5,TRBV28,NA,CASSFGYYSNQPQHF,TGTGCCAGCAGTTTCGGTTATTATAGCAATCAGCCCCAGCATTTT
TRBD2,TRBJ2-1,TRBV7-2,NA,CASSLGLAGNNEQFF,TGTGCCAGCAGCTTGGGACTAGCAGGGAACAATGAGCAGTTCTTC
NA,TRBJ1-6,TRBV27,NA,CASSLWDNSPGALHF,TGTGCCAGCAGTCTATGGGACAACTCCCCCGGAGCCCTCCACTTT